The clone carrying this T cell receptor (beta chain) was picked up a small number of times. Its antigen is not identified. These data are taken from a study of CD8+ T cells in alopecia areata. For the study at large: Treated patients swallowed 5 to 10 mg of oral tofacitinib twice daily.

Study outcomes and limitations: Researchers report lesional scalp, most notably alopecia totalis/universalis, outstripped normal scalp in clonality.

As part of sample collection, lesional scalp punch biopsies and peripheral blood were taken from alopecia areata patients. Sorting separated CD4+ and CD8+ T cells out of PBMCs. The V segment lost 6 bases and the J segment 4 bases; nucleotides outside the gene matches: 7. This CDR3 has 15 residues. CDR1 and CDR2 from the germline V gene are MDHEN and SYDVKM. TCR sequencing used cDNA made by reverse transcription of extracted RNA. Some clones are missing from TCRdb's copy, which holds only in-frame ones; the method was immunoSEQ multiplex PCR. The sample contains 150,000 to 200,000 clones, 59% of which appear only once.

The rearrangement links TRBV28 to TRBJ1-2; 11 bases are shared with TRBD1. This TCR came from a human donor with alopecia areata. The sample consisted of CD4+ T cells sorted from blood, taken at week 0. For the CDR3, the DNA is TGTGCCAGCAGAACACCGGGACAGGGGGGCTATGGCTACACCTTC. Its translation: CASRTPGQGGYGYTF.